Here is one T cell receptor beta chain with its context. Which antigen it targets is not known. Base qualities are not provided; no much larger clone lies one nucleotide away. This entry belongs to a study of blood T cell repertoires in COVID-19 (dated by TCRdb to about 2020). About the full investigation: The collaborator samples originated in the United States, Italy and Spain and spanned the acute and convalescent phases of COVID-19. The material from the prospective study consisted of cDNA or gDNA derived from T cells, B-cell-depleted T cells, or PBMCs. The dataset comprised deeply sampled blood TCRbeta repertoires from subjects exposed to, actively infected with, or recovered from COVID-19. A freely available public database, intended as a resource for researchers studying the immune response to SARS-CoV-2, is where the repertoires were released. Samples were obtained from the ongoing ImmuneRACE study (first 160 participants) and from 1,254 subjects provided by 6 global collaborators. The sample metadata nearly always contained a de-identified subject ID, COVID-19 status, age in years and sex. Where available, HLA class I and class II types were obtained from metadata supplied by the sample provider rather than from assay-based typing. Paper-wide results and their limitations: Clinical and demographic metadata were provided uncurated, with the amount varying by source and participant.

TCRbeta CDR3 regions were amplified from genomic DNA using the immunoSEQ Assay, a bias-controlled multiplex PCR. The published analysis was carried out like this. The number of nucleated cells in each sample was estimated by amplification of reference gene primers within the assay. To quantify the absolute abundance of each unique TCRbeta CDR3 rearrangement, sequence reads were collapsed and filtered. For each sample, productive Simpson clonality was calculated by taking the square root of Simpson's diversity index across productive rearrangements. Drawn from immuneACCESS, this table holds only the in-frame rearrangements with V and J called that TCRdb kept. Clones are partly lost; checked studies trace under half to an unresolved V gene and leave the rest unexplained. V, J and clone size derive from that table, while D and trimming were established from the DNA sequence. This sample is represented by some 320,000 clones; 90% of them were singletons. The leading ten clones occupy around 2.6% of the sample.

Trimming at the junction amounts to 4 bases on V and 2 bases on J, and the germline ends lie 14 bases apart. Reading from cysteine to phenylalanine, the CDR3 counts 15 amino acids. The DNA shown is the 45-base CDR3, in frame from base 1. The germline V gene (reference sequence) sets CDR1 to SEHNR and CDR2 to FQNEAQ. In the prospective study, participants were about 18 to 89 years old, resided in 25 or so geographic areas of the United States, and were enrolled through a virtual design. Cohort assignment in the prospective study relied on participant-reported clinical history from a screening survey and a study questionnaire. For ImmuneRACE Cohort 3, a participant was defined as recovered based on two consecutive negative NP/OP PCR tests, clearance by a healthcare professional, or resolution of symptoms. Each participant in the prospective study had whole blood, serum and a nasopharyngeal or oropharyngeal swab collected by mobile phlebotomists. Additional blood draws and questionnaires over an approximately two-month period could optionally be provided by prospective study participants. Blood samples from the prospective study were shipped frozen or at room temperature prior to DNA extraction.

Source material: PBMCs or T cells enriched from blood (not recorded which). In this chain, TRBV7-9 is recombined with TRBJ2-5, and possibly TRBD2, on 6 matching bases. This clonotype was sampled from a man between 60 and 75 years old who had recovered from COVID-19. The CDR3 in this case is CASSYRGGGQETQYF. The DNA sequence is as follows: TGTGCCAGCAGCTACCGAGGCGGAGGGCAAGAGACCCAGTACTTC. The CDR3, completed at both ends by the reference TRBV7-9 and TRBJ2-5 genes, gives the full variable domain DTGVSQNPRHKITKRGQNVTFRCDPISEHNRLYWYRQTLGQGPEFLTYFQNEAQLEKSRLLSDRFSAERPKGSFSTLEIQRTEQGDSAMYLCASSYRGGGQETQYFGPGTRLLVL.